The 29 T cell receptor beta chains listed next were all sequenced from one sample in a study of CD8 T cells in Susac syndrome. RNA amounts of roughly 0.5 to 1 ug underwent reverse transcription with random hexamers. TCRdb reprocessed the immunoSEQ multiplex PCR reads with MiXCR, giving one entry per CDR3 protein. This sample has roughly 150,000 distinct CDR3 sequences, with about 94% found just once. The sample comprised CD8+ T cells from PBMCs. The receptor source for this set is a human donor with multiple sclerosis.

J is TRBJ1-4 and V is TRBV20-1; D unresolved. CDR3 length: 14 amino acids. The germline V gene encodes CDR1 DFQATT and CDR2 SNEGSKA (reference sequence). V dropped 7 bases and J dropped 8 bases, with 20 bases sitting between them. The chain's CDR3 is CSEISAVLREKLFF. The CDR3 nucleotides are TGCAGTGAAATATCGGCTGTTCTTAGGGAAAAACTGTTTTTT.

V gene TRBV28 combines with J gene TRBJ2-3; 9 bases map to TRBD1. Trimming at V came to 4 bases and at J to 8 bases, leaving 7 bases not matched to a gene. Germline V gives CDR1 MDHEN, CDR2 SYDVKM. The CDR3 totals 14 residues. Here the CDR3 reads CASSYTGGASTQYF. DNA of the CDR3: TGTGCCAGCAGTTATACAGGGGGCGCGAGTACGCAGTATTTT. The entire variable domain, with the rest obtained from reference TRBV28 and TRBJ2-3, is as follows: DVKVTQSSRYLVKRTGEKVFLECVQDMDHENMFWYRQDPGLGLRLIYFSYDVKMKEKGDIPEGYSVSREKKERFSLILESASTNQTSMYLCASSYTGGASTQYFGPGTRLTVL.

The chain combines TRBV9 with TRBJ1-1; D not resolved. V lost 3 bases, J lost 0 bases, and 12 bases lay in between. Germline-derived CDR1 and CDR2 are SGDLS and YYNGEE. The length of the CDR3 is 15 residues. The CDR3 DNA sequence: TGTGCCAGCAGCGCTTTCGGACGCATGAACACTGAAGCTTTCTTT. Protein product: CASSAFGRMNTEAFF. The full variable domain, rest sourced from reference TRBV9 and TRBJ1-1, is DSGVTQTPKHLITATGQRVTLRCSPRSGDLSVYWYQQSLDQGLQFLIQYYNGEERAKGNILERFSAQQFPDLHSELNLSSLELGDSALYFCASSAFGRMNTEAFFGQGTRLTVV.

The chain combines TRBV4-2 with TRBJ2-7; D not resolved. V lost 4 bases and J 2 bases, leaving 12 bases between the germline ends. Germline V gives CDR1 LGHNA, CDR2 YNFKEQ. The CDR3 loop spans 14 amino acids. The CDR3: CASSPGRGTYEQYF. The CDR3 DNA reads as TGTGCCAGCAGCCCGGGTCGCGGCACCTACGAGCAGTACTTC.

V gene TRBV6-2 or TRBV6-3 combines with J gene TRBJ2-5; no reliable D call. Germline V gene sequence: CDR1 MNHEY, CDR2 SVGEGT. Trimming stripped 7 bases from V and 5 bases from J, with 20 bases between. This CDR3 has 15 residues. The chain's CDR3 is CASTTRKGTQETQYF. The CDR3 DNA reads TGTGCCAGCACAACGAGGAAGGGAACACAGGAGACCCAGTACTTC.

The gene calls are TRBV7-9 and TRBJ2-1; D is unresolved. The V end was cut by 1 base, the J end by 10 bases, with 2 bases between. The CDR3 runs to 10 residues. CDR1 and CDR2 (germline): SEHNR, FQNEAQ (reference sequence). The CDR3 DNA reads TGTGCCAGCAGCTTAGGAGAGCAGTTCTTC. This encodes CASSLGEQFF.

The V gene is TRBV27, the J gene TRBJ1-2; D perhaps matches TRBD1 (5 bases). Germline CDR1 reads MNHEY; CDR2 reads SMNVEV (reference sequence). The CDR3 spans 13 residues. V was clipped by 6 bases and J by 2 bases, with 10 bases between them. This CDR3 reads CASSYRKNYGYTF. CDR3 nucleotide sequence: TGTGCCAGCAGCTACAGGAAGAACTATGGCTACACCTTC.

The chain recombines TRBV27 with TRBJ1-5; possible D gene TRBD1, 5 bases. Trimming removed 5 bases from V and 0 bases from J, with 11 bases in between. The CDR3 covers 15 residues. Germline V gene lookup returns CDR1 MNHEY and CDR2 SMNVEV (reference sequence). This chain's CDR3 is CASSQQVTSNQPQHF. The DNA for the CDR3 is TGTGCCAGCAGTCAACAGGTGACTAGCAATCAGCCCCAGCATTTT.

The chain has TRBV20-1 and TRBJ2-1; 8 positions agree with TRBD1. The CDR3 runs 14 residues. CDR1 and CDR2 (germline): DFQATT, SNEGSKA (reference sequence). J gave up 5 bases and V 0 bases, and 3 bases lay outside the gene matches. The CDR3 spells CSARDPGGHNEQFF. The CDR3 DNA is TGCAGTGCTAGAGATCCAGGGGGCCACAATGAGCAGTTCTTC.

V usage is TRBV4-3 and J usage is TRBJ1-2, with 7 bases lining up with TRBD1. This CDR3 contains 15 residues. The germline gives CDR1 LGHNA, CDR2 YSLEER. The ends lost 4 bases at V and 6 bases at J; junction bases unmatched: 11. For the CDR3, the DNA is TGCGCCAGCAGCCCCTCTCGACAGGGACTGAATGGCTACACCTTC. Its translation: CASSPSRQGLNGYTF.

This clonotype was detected once. The chain uses TRBV9 and TRBJ2-2; D is undetermined. CDR1 SGDLS and CDR2 YYNGEE come from the germline V gene. Trimming took 4 bases from V and 8 from J, leaving 6 bases between them. This CDR3 is 11 amino acids long. CDR3 DNA sequence: TGTGCCAGCAGCATCGGAGGGGAGCTGTTTTTT. This codes for CASSIGGELFF. Combining the CDR3 with reference TRBV9 and TRBJ2-2 gives the whole variable domain DSGVTQTPKHLITATGQRVTLRCSPRSGDLSVYWYQQSLDQGLQFLIQYYNGEERAKGNILERFSAQQFPDLHSELNLSSLELGDSALYFCASSIGGELFFGEGSRLTVL.

The genes are TRBV19 and TRBJ1-2, with D uncertain. V lost 3 bases and J 8 bases, leaving 13 bases between the germline ends. The CDR3 is made up of 13 amino acids. Germline V lookup: CDR1 LNHDA, CDR2 SQIVND (reference sequence). The CDR3 region is CASSIGPTRGYTF. The CDR3 DNA reads TGTGCCAGTAGTATTGGACCCACTAGGGGCTACACCTTC.

This chain uses TRBV9 with TRBJ1-6, with a possible D match to TRBD1 (5 bases). Trimming cost V 4 bases and J 9 bases, with 14 bases left between them. Per the germline V gene, CDR1 is SGDLS and CDR2 is YYNGEE. The CDR3 runs to 14 residues. The CDR3 DNA sequence: TGTGCCAGCAGCACCGGTGGGGGGTCTTCACCCCTCCACTTT. Residues: CASSTGGGSSPLHF.

V usage is TRBV3-1 and J usage is TRBJ2-7; D gene ambiguous. V lost 0 bases to trimming and J lost 9 bases, with 18 bases between them. Per germline, CDR1 LGHDT and CDR2 YNNKEL (reference sequence). There are 15 residues in the CDR3. CDR3 nucleotide sequence: TGTGCCAGCAGCCAAGATTTGGGCCAGTCGCGTGGGCAGTACTTC. It translates to CASSQDLGQSRGQYF.

This clonotype has only one observation. The chain employs TRBV6-5 and TRBJ2-3; D gene ambiguous. Germline V lookup: CDR1 MNHEY, CDR2 SVGAGI. The V end was cut by 2 bases, the J end by 6 bases, with 12 bases between. The CDR3 has 14 residues. The CDR3 region has the DNA TGTGCCAGCAGTTACGCCCCCGAAGGGGATACGCAGTATTTT. It translates to CASSYAPEGDTQYF.

The rearrangement uses TRBV11-2 and TRBJ2-7; TRBD2 agrees at 12 bases. This CDR3 region has 18 residues. The J segment lost 0 bases and the V segment lost 0 bases, leaving 6 bases of the junction unmatched. Looked up from germline, CDR1 is SGHAT and CDR2 is FQNNGV. The CDR3 reads CASSLDLTSGGYSYEQYF. In DNA, the CDR3 is TGTGCCAGCAGCTTAGATCTGACTAGCGGGGGTTACTCCTACGAGCAGTACTTC.

The chain recombines TRBV9 with TRBJ2-2; D gene unclear. CDR3 length: 15 residues. With 0 bases removed from V and 6 bases from J, the gap between germline ends came to 12 bases. Germline-derived CDR1 and CDR2 are SGDLS and YYNGEE. CDR3: CASSVGGSSAGELFF. For the CDR3, the DNA is TGTGCCAGCAGCGTAGGCGGCTCCTCGGCCGGGGAGCTGTTTTTT.

The chain links TRBV7-8 to TRBJ2-1, with D unresolved. Germline V gene lookup returns CDR1 SGHVS and CDR2 FQNEAQ. V was pared by 5 bases and J by 7 bases, with 12 bases between. The CDR3 has 13 residues. CDR3 DNA sequence: TGTGCCAGCAGCAACTCCCCTAGGAATGAGCAGTTCTTC. Protein sequence: CASSNSPRNEQFF. The full variable domain, its missing parts supplied by reference TRBV7-8 and TRBJ2-1, is GAGVSQSPRYKVAKRGQDVALRCDPISGHVSLFWYQQALGQGPEFLTYFQNEAQLDKSGLPSDRFFAERPEGSVSTLKIQRTQQEDSAVYLCASSNSPRNEQFFGPGTRLTVL.

The chain carries TRBV9 and TRBJ1-1; a weak D match, TRBD1 (5 bases). This CDR3 contains 15 residues. In germline, CDR1 is SGDLS, CDR2 YYNGEE. V lost 4 bases, J lost 6 bases, and 19 bases lay in between. CDR3 loop: CASSLSGRGSAEAFF. The CDR3 DNA is TGTGCCAGCAGCTTATCGGGACGAGGAAGCGCTGAAGCTTTCTTT.

This CDR3 reads CSARDLLSGGDQPQHF. The CDR3 region has the DNA TGCAGTGCTAGAGATCTTCTCTCGGGGGGGGATCAGCCCCAGCATTTT. The V call is TRBV20-1, the J call TRBJ1-5; tentatively, D is TRBD1 (5 bases). The CDR3 is 16 residues long. Germline values: CDR1 DFQATT, CDR2 SNEGSKA (reference sequence). Trimming cost V 0 bases and J 5 bases, with 17 bases left between them.

The rearrangement joins TRBV6-2 or TRBV6-3 to TRBJ1-1; D call uncertain. V was shortened by 6 bases and J by 9 bases, with 11 bases between the two germline ends. This CDR3 comprises 11 residues. The germline V gene encodes CDR1 MNHEY and CDR2 SVGEGT. CDR3 sequence: CASRLSGQAFF. The CDR3 DNA follows: TGTGCCAGCAGGCTCAGCGGCCAAGCTTTCTTT.

In nucleotides, the CDR3 is TGCGCCAGCAGCCAAGATGGCGGGGGGCCTGTGATCGAGCAGTACTTC. Protein product: CASSQDGGGPVIEQYF. The chain is built from TRBV4-3 and TRBJ2-7; 8 positions agree with TRBD2. The length of the CDR3 is 16 residues. Germline V gene lookup returns CDR1 LGHNA and CDR2 YSLEER. V shed 0 bases and J 6 bases; nucleotides not matched to a gene: 10.

The J gene is TRBJ2-7, the V gene TRBV3-1, with TRBD2 matching 7 bases. V trimming: 0 bases; J trimming: 3 bases; junction bases outside the gene matches: 11. This CDR3 has 17 amino acids. Germline lookup yields CDR1 LGHDT and CDR2 YNNKEL (reference sequence). The CDR3, as DNA: TGTGCCAGCAGCCAAGACTGGGAGGGCCGAATAATCTACGAGCAGTACTTC. It yields the protein CASSQDWEGRIIYEQYF.

V usage is TRBV29-1 and J usage is TRBJ2-7; D uncertain. The germline V and J ends were trimmed by 4 bases and 0 bases, with 10 bases remaining between them. From germline, CDR1 is SQVTM and CDR2 ANQGSEA. The CDR3 is made up of 13 amino acids. The CDR3 bases are TGCAGCGTTGGGGCCTCGAACTCCTACGAGCAGTACTTC. Translation: CSVGASNSYEQYF.

This chain's CDR3 is CASSSTGPATYEQYF. CDR3 bases: TGTGCCAGCAGCTCGACAGGTCCGGCCACCTACGAGCAGTACTTC. The chain has TRBV7-8 and TRBJ2-7, with D maybe TRBD1 (6 bases). The V and J ends lost 4 bases and 2 bases respectively, with 15 bases between them. The germline V gene encodes CDR1 SGHVS and CDR2 FQNEAQ. The CDR3 loop spans 15 amino acids.

The V and J genes are TRBV29-1 and TRBJ2-7; either TRBD1 or TRBD2 may supply D (5 bases each). Trimming cost V 3 bases and J 0 bases, with 21 bases left between them. The CDR3 is 17 amino acids. Germline-derived CDR1 and CDR2 are SQVTM and ANQGSEA. This CDR3 is CSVDNRDGRASSYEQYF. The CDR3 coding sequence is TGCAGCGTTGATAACCGGGACGGCCGCGCTAGCTCCTACGAGCAGTACTTC.

The chain uses TRBV7-9 and TRBJ1-2; 12 bases agree with TRBD1. The CDR3 extends over 15 amino acids. Germline values: CDR1 SEHNR, CDR2 FQNEAQ (reference sequence). V was pared by 1 base and J by 6 bases, with 3 bases of the junction left unmatched. The CDR3 DNA reads as TGTGCCAGCAGCTTAGTTGGGACAGGGGGCCATGGCTACACCTTC. It codes for CASSLVGTGGHGYTF.

The chain links TRBV27 to TRBJ2-1; the D is unclear. Germline loops: CDR1 MNHEY, CDR2 SMNVEV (reference sequence). This CDR3 spans 13 amino acids. V gave up 3 bases and J gave up 10 bases, with 13 bases separating them. The CDR3 here is CASSFNGPHEQFF. Here the CDR3 DNA reads TGTGCCAGCAGTTTTAATGGCCCCCACGAGCAGTTCTTC.

The chain combines TRBV7-6 with TRBJ2-1, with TRBD2 identical over 7 bases. The trim removed 5 bases at V and 7 bases at J, leaving 14 bases unmatched. Per germline, CDR1 SGHVS and CDR2 FNYEAQ. The CDR3 is made up of 16 amino acids. The CDR3 protein is CASSIKRGGNRNEQFF. Written as DNA, the CDR3 is TGTGCCAGCAGCATTAAGCGGGGAGGGAACCGGAATGAGCAGTTCTTC.